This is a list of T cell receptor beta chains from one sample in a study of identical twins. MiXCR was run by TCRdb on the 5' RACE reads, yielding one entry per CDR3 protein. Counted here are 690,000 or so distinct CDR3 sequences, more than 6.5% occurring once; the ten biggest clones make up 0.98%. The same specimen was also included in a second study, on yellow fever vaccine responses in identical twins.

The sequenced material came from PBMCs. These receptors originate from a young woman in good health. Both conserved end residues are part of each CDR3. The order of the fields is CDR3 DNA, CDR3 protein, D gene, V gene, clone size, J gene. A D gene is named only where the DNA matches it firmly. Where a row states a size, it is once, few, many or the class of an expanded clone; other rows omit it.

DNA: TGCAGTGCTAGGGTTAGCGGGAGGGTCCTCTACAATGAGCAGTTCTTC
CDR3: CSARVSGRVLYNEQFF
D: TRBD2
V: TRBV20-1
size: many
J: TRBJ2-1

DNA: TGCAGTGCTAGAGCCTGGGGGGAGCAGTTCTTC
CDR3: CSARAWGEQFF
D: .
V: TRBV20-1
size: many
J: TRBJ2-1

DNA: TGTGCCAGCACCGGGCGGGAGGGCCTAGGTGAGCAGTACTTC
CDR3: CASTGREGLGEQYF
D: TRBD2
V: TRBV28
size: .
J: TRBJ2-7

DNA: TGTGCCAGCAACCGGGACAGGGGGCTTTCACCCCTCCACTTT
CDR3: CASNRDRGLSPLHF
D: TRBD1
V: TRBV28
size: few
J: TRBJ1-6

DNA: TGCACCCATGGGGACAGGGTGGAGACCCAGTACTTC
CDR3: CTHGDRVETQYF
D: TRBD1
V: TRBV20-1
size: .
J: TRBJ2-5

DNA: TGTGCCAGCAGCTTAGTTGTATTAGCGGGAGGGCTGGTCAATGAGCAGTTCTTC
CDR3: CASSLVVLAGGLVNEQFF
D: TRBD2
V: TRBV11-2
size: few
J: TRBJ2-1

DNA: TGTGCCAGCTCACCAGGACAGGTGGATAATTCACCCCTCCACTTT
CDR3: CASSPGQVDNSPLHF
D: TRBD1
V: TRBV18
size: many
J: TRBJ1-6

DNA: TGTGCCAGCAGCCCTCTTGGGGGAGGCACCTACAATGAGCAGTTCTTC
CDR3: CASSPLGGGTYNEQFF
D: .
V: TRBV7-9
size: once
J: TRBJ2-1

DNA: TGTGCCACCAGTGACTCCCGGCAGGGTCGCCTGGAAAAACTGTTTTTT
CDR3: CATSDSRQGRLEKLFF
D: .
V: TRBV24-1
size: many
J: TRBJ1-4

DNA: TGTGCCAGCAGCTTAGCGGGAGATGAGTTCTTC
CDR3: CASSLAGDEFF
D: .
V: TRBV7-9
size: few
J: TRBJ2-1

DNA: TGCAGTGCTACTTTAGGCGGATGGGATACGCAGTATTTT
CDR3: CSATLGGWDTQYF
D: .
V: TRBV20-1
size: many
J: TRBJ2-3

DNA: TGTGCCAGCAGCACCCGACAGGCCCAAGAGACCCAGTACTTC
CDR3: CASSTRQAQETQYF
D: .
V: TRBV7-2
size: few
J: TRBJ2-5

DNA: TGTGCCAGCAGTTATCGGACAGGGTTGGGTACGCAGTATTTT
CDR3: CASSYRTGLGTQYF
D: TRBD1
V: TRBV6-5
size: many
J: TRBJ2-3

DNA: TGTGCCAGCAGCTTAGTCAGGGGAGGGATAGCCAAAAACATTCAGTACTTC
CDR3: CASSLVRGGIAKNIQYF
D: .
V: TRBV7-9
size: few
J: TRBJ2-4

DNA: TGTGCCACCAGACTTTCACTTAGCGGTTCCCAAGAGACCCAGTACTTC
CDR3: CATRLSLSGSQETQYF
D: .
V: TRBV27
size: few
J: TRBJ2-5

DNA: TGCAGTGCTAGACCCGACAGGGGTTACGAGCAGTACTTC
CDR3: CSARPDRGYEQYF
D: TRBD1
V: TRBV20-1
size: .
J: TRBJ2-7

DNA: TGTGCCAGCAGCTTAGGCGGGTCGGCCGCAGATACGCAGTATTTT
CDR3: CASSLGGSAADTQYF
D: .
V: TRBV11-3
size: .
J: TRBJ2-3

DNA: TGTGCCAGCAATCAGGCGGGGGTGGAGACCTACGAGCAGTACTTC
CDR3: CASNQAGVETYEQYF
D: TRBD2
V: TRBV6-1
size: .
J: TRBJ2-7

DNA: TGTGCCTCGTCTAGGGGGGAGGGCCGCAATGAGCAGTTCTTC
CDR3: CASSRGEGRNEQFF
D: .
V: TRBV7-7
size: few
J: TRBJ2-1

DNA: TGTGCCAGCACCTCTCTCCTTCTAGCGGGAGGGCCTAATACGCAGTATTTT
CDR3: CASTSLLLAGGPNTQYF
D: TRBD2
V: TRBV6-1
size: many
J: TRBJ2-3

DNA: TGTGCCAGCGGACGGGTGCGACAGTCTTCCTACGAGCAGTACTTC
CDR3: CASGRVRQSSYEQYF
D: .
V: TRBV28
size: once
J: TRBJ2-7

DNA: TGCAGTGCTAGCCAGTTAAGGGCCTCAGGTAACACTGAAGCTTTCTTT
CDR3: CSASQLRASGNTEAFF
D: .
V: TRBV20-1
size: .
J: TRBJ1-1

DNA: TGTGCCAGCAGTTCCGCGGGACTAGCGGGGGAGCAGTTCTTC
CDR3: CASSSAGLAGEQFF
D: TRBD2
V: TRBV12-3/TRBV12-4
size: many
J: TRBJ2-1

DNA: TGCAGCGTTAGTTTGGGAACCTACGAGCAGTACTTC
CDR3: CSVSLGTYEQYF
D: .
V: TRBV29-1
size: few
J: TRBJ2-7

DNA: TGCAGTGCTAGAGGTAGCGGGGGGCCGAACACCGGGGAGCTGTTTTTT
CDR3: CSARGSGGPNTGELFF
D: TRBD2
V: TRBV20-1
size: .
J: TRBJ2-2

DNA: TGCAGCGTTCCAGGTCACTCCCAAGAGACCCAGTACTTC
CDR3: CSVPGHSQETQYF
D: .
V: TRBV29-1
size: many
J: TRBJ2-5

DNA: TGTGCCAGCAGCCAAGGGACTAGCGGGACATACGATACGCAGTATTTT
CDR3: CASSQGTSGTYDTQYF
D: TRBD2
V: TRBV3-1
size: many
J: TRBJ2-3

DNA: TGTGCCAGCCGGAGGAGGGGCACAGATACGCAGTATTTT
CDR3: CASRRRGTDTQYF
D: .
V: TRBV12-3/TRBV12-4
size: many
J: TRBJ2-3

DNA: TGTGCCAGCAGCTACCTCTCCGCGGAGCTGTTTTTT
CDR3: CASSYLSAELFF
D: .
V: TRBV11-3
size: few
J: TRBJ2-2

DNA: TGCGCCAGCAGCTTGTTACCGAGCGGAACTAGCACAGATACGCAGTATTTT
CDR3: CASSLLPSGTSTDTQYF
D: .
V: TRBV5-1
size: .
J: TRBJ2-3

DNA: TGTGCCAGCAGTTACTCGGCCGGACAGCTGAACACCGGGGAGCTGTTTTTT
CDR3: CASSYSAGQLNTGELFF
D: .
V: TRBV6-5
size: few
J: TRBJ2-2

DNA: TGCGCCAGCAGCTTGGAGGCTAGCGGGGGGAATGCGGGAGATACGCAGTATTTT
CDR3: CASSLEASGGNAGDTQYF
D: TRBD2
V: TRBV5-1
size: few
J: TRBJ2-3

DNA: TGTGCCAGCAGTTTAAAGAGGGGCGCGTACACTGAAGCTTTCTTT
CDR3: CASSLKRGAYTEAFF
D: .
V: TRBV27
size: few
J: TRBJ1-1

DNA: TGTGCCAGCAGCCCACGGGGGAAATCCGGGGCCAACGTCCTGACTTTC
CDR3: CASSPRGKSGANVLTF
D: .
V: TRBV7-9
size: .
J: TRBJ2-6

DNA: TGTGCCAGCAGCGTAGGGACAGGGGGGGACTATGGCTACACCTTC
CDR3: CASSVGTGGDYGYTF
D: TRBD1
V: TRBV9
size: few
J: TRBJ1-2

DNA: TGTGCCACCAGCAGAGACAGGATAGATACGCAGTATTTT
CDR3: CATSRDRIDTQYF
D: .
V: TRBV15
size: few
J: TRBJ2-3

DNA: TGTGCTAGCAGCTCCGGGGGGGGGGACACCGGGGAGCTGTTTTTT
CDR3: CASSSGGGDTGELFF
D: TRBD2
V: TRBV7-6
size: few
J: TRBJ2-2

DNA: TGTGCCAGCAGCTTAGGGGGGAGTAGTTTTAAAGAGACCCAGTACTTC
CDR3: CASSLGGSSFKETQYF
D: .
V: TRBV7-9
size: .
J: TRBJ2-5

DNA: TGCAGCACGAAGGTGGCAGGGGGTGAGACCCAGTACTTC
CDR3: CSTKVAGGETQYF
D: TRBD1
V: TRBV29-1
size: many
J: TRBJ2-5

DNA: TGCAGTGCTAGCGGGGGGAGCTACAATGAGCAGTTCTTC
CDR3: CSASGGSYNEQFF
D: TRBD2
V: TRBV20-1
size: many
J: TRBJ2-1

DNA: TGTGCCAGCAGTGACTCCCCGGGAGGGTACAATGAGCAGTTCTTC
CDR3: CASSDSPGGYNEQFF
D: TRBD2
V: TRBV6-4
size: many
J: TRBJ2-1

DNA: TGTGCCAGCAGCTTGTGGATGAACACCGGGGAGCTGTTTTTT
CDR3: CASSLWMNTGELFF
D: .
V: TRBV5-6
size: .
J: TRBJ2-2

DNA: TGTGCCAGCAGTTCCTCTTTCGGGAGGGGAACAGATACGCAGTATTTT
CDR3: CASSSSFGRGTDTQYF
D: TRBD2
V: TRBV6-4
size: many
J: TRBJ2-3

DNA: TGTGCCAGCAGCTTAGTCCGGGGACAGGGGTGGTCGGGCACCGGGGAGCTGTTTTTT
CDR3: CASSLVRGQGWSGTGELFF
D: TRBD1
V: TRBV11-2
size: .
J: TRBJ2-2

DNA: TGTGCCAGCTCGGAGGGAGGGGATACGCAGTATTTT
CDR3: CASSEGGDTQYF
D: TRBD2
V: TRBV7-2
size: few
J: TRBJ2-3

DNA: TGCAGTGCTAGGGTGCAGGGACAACCCTACGAGCAGTACTTC
CDR3: CSARVQGQPYEQYF
D: .
V: TRBV20-1
size: few
J: TRBJ2-7

DNA: TGTGCCAGCAGCGTCGGGGGGAGGACGACAGATACGCAGTATTTT
CDR3: CASSVGGRTTDTQYF
D: TRBD2
V: TRBV9
size: .
J: TRBJ2-3

DNA: TGTGCCAGCAGCCCAAAACTATACAGGGGCGATACTAGCTACAATGAGCAGTTCTTC
CDR3: CASSPKLYRGDTSYNEQFF
D: TRBD1
V: TRBV11-2
size: .
J: TRBJ2-1

DNA: TGTGCCAGCAGTCCACTGGGACCGGGACAGGAGTACTTC
CDR3: CASSPLGPGQEYF
D: TRBD1
V: TRBV27
size: few
J: TRBJ2-5

DNA: TGTGCCAGCAGCTCCGACGGTAGCACAGATACGCAGTATTTT
CDR3: CASSSDGSTDTQYF
D: .
V: TRBV5-4
size: many
J: TRBJ2-3

DNA: TGTGCCACCAGCAGAGATCTCGACATTGACTATGGCTACACCTTC
CDR3: CATSRDLDIDYGYTF
D: .
V: TRBV15
size: .
J: TRBJ1-2

DNA: TGTGCCAGCCATAACGGGGGGGGCGGGGAGCTGTTTTTT
CDR3: CASHNGGGGELFF
D: TRBD2
V: TRBV6-1
size: .
J: TRBJ2-2

DNA: TGCGCCAGCAGCCCTATAGGACAGGGGCTGTTTTTT
CDR3: CASSPIGQGLFF
D: TRBD1
V: TRBV5-1
size: many
J: TRBJ1-4

DNA: TGCAGCGTACCCGGGATTCCCTCGGGGAACACTGAAGCTTTCTTT
CDR3: CSVPGIPSGNTEAFF
D: .
V: TRBV29-1
size: many
J: TRBJ1-1

DNA: TGTGCCAGCAAGAAGACAGGGATCTACGAGCAGTACTTC
CDR3: CASKKTGIYEQYF
D: TRBD1
V: TRBV2
size: few
J: TRBJ2-7

DNA: TGCAGCGTCCGGGACGGCTCGGAGACCCAGTACTTC
CDR3: CSVRDGSETQYF
D: .
V: TRBV29-1
size: many
J: TRBJ2-5

DNA: TGTGCCAGCAGTTTCTTACAGGGGGCGAGTACCGGGGAGCTGTTTTTT
CDR3: CASSFLQGASTGELFF
D: TRBD1
V: TRBV27
size: .
J: TRBJ2-2